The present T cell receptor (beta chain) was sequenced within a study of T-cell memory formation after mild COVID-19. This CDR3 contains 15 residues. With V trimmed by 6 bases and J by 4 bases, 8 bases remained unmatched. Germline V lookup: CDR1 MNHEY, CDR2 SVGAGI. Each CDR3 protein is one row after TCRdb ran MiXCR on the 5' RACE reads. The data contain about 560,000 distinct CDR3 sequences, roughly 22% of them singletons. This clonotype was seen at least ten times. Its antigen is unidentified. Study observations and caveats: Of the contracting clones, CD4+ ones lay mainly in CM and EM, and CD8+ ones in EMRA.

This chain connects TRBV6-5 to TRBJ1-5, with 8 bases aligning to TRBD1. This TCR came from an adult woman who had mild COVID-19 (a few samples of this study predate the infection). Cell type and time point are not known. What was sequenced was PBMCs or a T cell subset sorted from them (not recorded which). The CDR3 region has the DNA TGTGCCAGCAGCCAAGGACAGGGATGGAATCAGCCCCAGCATTTT. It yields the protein CASSQGQGWNQPQHF.